Listed here is a single T cell receptor (beta chain). The source of the sample is a study of CD8+ T cells in alopecia areata. Looking at the study overall: Each of the treated patients was given oral tofacitinib, 5 to 10 mg twice daily, for moderate-to-severe alopecia areata. By percentage of affected scalp area, the severity of treated patients was scored.

In each case, RNA was isolated and then reverse transcribed into cDNA as the sequencing template. TCRdb's table, derived via immunoSEQ multiplex PCR, lists solely in-frame clones and lacks some. The profile shows about 200,000 clones, 64% of them singletons. Germline assignment: CDR1 SNHLY and CDR2 FYNNEI. Between the trimmed V and J ends, which lost 6 bases and 11 bases, there was a span of 18 bases. This CDR3 is built from 13 residues. As for treatment: oral pan-JAK inhibitor, 5-10 mg twice daily. Alopecia areata patients provided lesional scalp punch biopsies and peripheral blood, both collected for the study.

The source of this sequence is a human donor with alopecia areata. The chain links TRBV2 to TRBJ2-3; D is unresolved. Here the sequenced sample was CD4+ T cells sorted from blood, taken at week 4, from a patient treated with tofacitinib. The CDR3 bases are TGTGCCAGCAGGCTTTTTGGTCGTCGGGTGCAGTATTTT. Translated, it gives CASRLFGRRVQYF.